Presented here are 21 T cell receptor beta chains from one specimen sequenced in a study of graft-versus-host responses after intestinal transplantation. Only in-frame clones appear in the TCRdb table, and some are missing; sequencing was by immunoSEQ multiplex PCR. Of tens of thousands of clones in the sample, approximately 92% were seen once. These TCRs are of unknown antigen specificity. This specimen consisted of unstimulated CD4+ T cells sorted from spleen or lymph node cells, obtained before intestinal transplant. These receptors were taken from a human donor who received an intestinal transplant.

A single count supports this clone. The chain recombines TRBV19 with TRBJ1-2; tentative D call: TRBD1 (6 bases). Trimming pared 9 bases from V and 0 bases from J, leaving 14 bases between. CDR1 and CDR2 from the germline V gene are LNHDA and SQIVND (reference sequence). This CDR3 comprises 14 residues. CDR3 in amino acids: CASSPGDTNYGYTF. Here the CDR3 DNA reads TGTGCCAGCTCCCCAGGGGATACTAACTATGGCTACACCTTC. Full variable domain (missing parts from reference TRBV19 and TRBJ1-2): DGGITQSPKYLFRKEGQNVTLSCEQNLNHDAMYWYRQDPGQGLRLIYYSQIVNDFQKGDIAEGYSVSREKKESFPLTVTSAQKNPTAFYLCASSPGDTNYGYTFGSGTRLTVV.

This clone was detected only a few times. The CDR3, as DNA: TGTGCCACCAGCAGACCACCTAGCGGGAGGGTCCCCGGGGAGCTGTTTTTT. Protein product: CATSRPPSGRVPGELFF. The chain joins TRBV15 to TRBJ2-2, with 12 positions matching TRBD2. The germline V gene encodes CDR1 LNHNV and CDR2 YYDKDF (reference sequence). This CDR3 spans 17 amino acids. Trimming removed 2 bases from V and 6 bases from J; junction bases left unmatched: 7.

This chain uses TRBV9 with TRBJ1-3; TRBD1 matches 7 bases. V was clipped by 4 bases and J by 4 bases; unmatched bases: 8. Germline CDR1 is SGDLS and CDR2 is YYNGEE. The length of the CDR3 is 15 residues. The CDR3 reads CASSQLQGSGNTIYF. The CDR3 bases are TGTGCCAGCAGCCAATTACAGGGGAGCGGAAACACCATATATTTT.

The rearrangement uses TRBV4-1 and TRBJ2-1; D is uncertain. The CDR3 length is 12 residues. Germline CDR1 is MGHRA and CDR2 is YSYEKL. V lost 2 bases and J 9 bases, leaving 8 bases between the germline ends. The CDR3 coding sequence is TGCGCCAGCAGCCAAATTCTAGGTGAGCAGTTCTTC. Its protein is CASSQILGEQFF.

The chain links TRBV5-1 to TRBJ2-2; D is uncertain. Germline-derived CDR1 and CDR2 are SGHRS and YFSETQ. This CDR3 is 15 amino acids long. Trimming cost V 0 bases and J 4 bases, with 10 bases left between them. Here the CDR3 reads CASSLEVAGTGELFF. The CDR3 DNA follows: TGCGCCAGCAGCTTGGAAGTGGCAGGCACCGGGGAGCTGTTTTTT.

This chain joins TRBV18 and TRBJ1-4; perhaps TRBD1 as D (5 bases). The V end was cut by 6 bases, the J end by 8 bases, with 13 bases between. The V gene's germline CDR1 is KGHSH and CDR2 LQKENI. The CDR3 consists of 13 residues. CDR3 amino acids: CASSLPSGEKLFF. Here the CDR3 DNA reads TGTGCCAGCTCCCTACCCTCAGGGGAAAAACTGTTTTTT.

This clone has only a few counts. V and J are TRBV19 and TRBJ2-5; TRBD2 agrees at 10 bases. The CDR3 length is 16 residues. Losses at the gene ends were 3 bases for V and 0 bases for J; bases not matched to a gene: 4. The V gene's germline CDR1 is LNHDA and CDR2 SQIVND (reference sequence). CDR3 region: CASSIFTSGDQETQYF. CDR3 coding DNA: TGTGCCAGTAGTATTTTCACTAGCGGGGACCAAGAGACCCAGTACTTC.

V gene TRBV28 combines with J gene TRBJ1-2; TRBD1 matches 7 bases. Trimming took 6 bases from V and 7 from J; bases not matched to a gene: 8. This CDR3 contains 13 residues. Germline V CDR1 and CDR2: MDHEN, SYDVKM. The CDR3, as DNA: TGTGCCAGCAGAAGACAGGGCAGAGGTGGCTACACCTTC. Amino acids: CASRRQGRGGYTF.

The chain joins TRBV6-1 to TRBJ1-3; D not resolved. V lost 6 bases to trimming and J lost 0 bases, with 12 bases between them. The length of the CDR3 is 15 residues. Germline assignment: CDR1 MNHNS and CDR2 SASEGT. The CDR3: CASRPIRLSGNTIYF. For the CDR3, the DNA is TGTGCCAGCAGACCGATAAGGCTCTCTGGAAACACCATATATTTT.

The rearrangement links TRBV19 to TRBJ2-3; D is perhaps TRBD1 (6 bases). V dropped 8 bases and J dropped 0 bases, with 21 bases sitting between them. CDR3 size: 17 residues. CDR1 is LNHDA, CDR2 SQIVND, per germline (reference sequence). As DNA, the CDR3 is TGTGCCAGTCGTCGCAGGGGACGCAGTACTAGCACAGATACGCAGTATTTT. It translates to CASRRRGRSTSTDTQYF.

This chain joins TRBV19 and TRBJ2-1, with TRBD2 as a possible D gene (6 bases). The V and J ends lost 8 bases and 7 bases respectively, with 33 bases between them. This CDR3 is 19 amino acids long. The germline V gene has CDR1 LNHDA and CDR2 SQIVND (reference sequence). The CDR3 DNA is TGTGCCAGTCGCCAACAAAACATCATACTAGCCGGGTTTGAAAATGAGCAGTTCTTC. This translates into CASRQQNIILAGFENEQFF.

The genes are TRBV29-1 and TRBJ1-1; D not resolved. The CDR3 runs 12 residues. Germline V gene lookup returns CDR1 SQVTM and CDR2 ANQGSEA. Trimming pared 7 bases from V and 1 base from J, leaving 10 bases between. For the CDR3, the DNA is TGCAGCGCAGGAGGCGGGAACACTGAAGCTTTCTTT. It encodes CSAGGGNTEAFF.

The CDR3 DNA reads TGTGCCAGCAGTTCTAGGAGGGCGGACTCGGAGACCCAGTACTTC. Translating gives CASSSRRADSETQYF. The chain recombines TRBV25-1 with TRBJ2-5; tentative D call: TRBD2 (6 bases). CDR3 length equals 15 residues. V lost 5 bases to trimming and J lost 5 bases, with 18 bases between them. CDR1 is MGHDK, CDR2 SYGVNS, per germline.

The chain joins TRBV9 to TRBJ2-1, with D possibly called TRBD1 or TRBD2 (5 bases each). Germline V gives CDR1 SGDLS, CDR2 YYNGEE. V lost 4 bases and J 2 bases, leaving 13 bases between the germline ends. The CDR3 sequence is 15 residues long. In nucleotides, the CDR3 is TGTGCCAGCAGCCTCCGGGACCGACCCTACAATGAGCAGTTCTTC. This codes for CASSLRDRPYNEQFF.

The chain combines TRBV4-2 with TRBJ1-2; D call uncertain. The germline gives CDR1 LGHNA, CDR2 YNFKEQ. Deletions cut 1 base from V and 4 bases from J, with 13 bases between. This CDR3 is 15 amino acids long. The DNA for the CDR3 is TGTGCCAGCAGCCAAGTTTGGGAGGACTTCTATGGCTACACCTTC. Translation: CASSQVWEDFYGYTF.

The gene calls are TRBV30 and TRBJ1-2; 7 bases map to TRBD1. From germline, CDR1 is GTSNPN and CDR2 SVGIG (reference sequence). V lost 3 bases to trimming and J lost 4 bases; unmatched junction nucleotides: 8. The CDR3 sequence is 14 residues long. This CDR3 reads CAWRTGQLFYGYTF. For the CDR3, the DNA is TGTGCCTGGAGGACGGGACAGCTCTTCTATGGCTACACCTTC.

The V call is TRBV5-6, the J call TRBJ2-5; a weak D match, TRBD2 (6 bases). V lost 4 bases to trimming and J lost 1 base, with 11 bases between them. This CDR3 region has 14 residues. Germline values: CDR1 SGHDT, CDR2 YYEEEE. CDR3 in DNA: TGTGCCAGCAGCCCCTGGGGGGTCCAAGAGACCCAGTACTTC. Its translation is CASSPWGVQETQYF.

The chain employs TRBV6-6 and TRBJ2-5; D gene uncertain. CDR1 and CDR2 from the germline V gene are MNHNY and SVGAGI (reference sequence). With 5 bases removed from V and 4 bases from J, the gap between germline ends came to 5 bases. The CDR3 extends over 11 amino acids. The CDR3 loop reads CASSVGETQYF. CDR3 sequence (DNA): TGTGCCAGCAGTGTTGGAGAGACCCAGTACTTC.

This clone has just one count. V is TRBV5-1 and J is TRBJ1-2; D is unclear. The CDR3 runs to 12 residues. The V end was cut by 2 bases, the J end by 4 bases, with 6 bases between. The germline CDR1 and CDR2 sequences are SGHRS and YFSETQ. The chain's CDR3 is CASSLAGYGYTF. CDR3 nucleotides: TGCGCCAGCAGCTTAGCCGGCTATGGCTACACCTTC.

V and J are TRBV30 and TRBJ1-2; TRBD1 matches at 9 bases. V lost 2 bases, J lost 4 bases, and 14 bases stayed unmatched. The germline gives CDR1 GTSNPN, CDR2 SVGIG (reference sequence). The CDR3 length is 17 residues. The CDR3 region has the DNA TGTGCCTGGAGTCAACGCCCGCCGGGACAGGGCGGCTATGGCTACACCTTC. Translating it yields CAWSQRPPGQGGYGYTF.

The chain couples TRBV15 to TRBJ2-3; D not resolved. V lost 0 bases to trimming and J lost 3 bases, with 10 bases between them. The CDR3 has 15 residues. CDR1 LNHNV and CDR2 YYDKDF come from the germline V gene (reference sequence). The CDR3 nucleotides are TGTGCCACCAGCAGAGATCCGGGCGGAACAGATACGCAGTATTTT. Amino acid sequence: CATSRDPGGTDTQYF.